This TCR beta chain was captured in a study of T cell repertoires in cytomegalovirus infection (dated by TCRdb to about 2019). For the study in its entirety: The HLA type of each donor mattered for the analysis, because public TCR beta signatures pointed to carriage of CMV infection along with the matching HLA type.

The paper's findings and limits, for the study overall: In the ex vivo response, HLA-C-restricted CMV-specific TCR beta clonotypes were dominant, and in two of eight donors the single most frequent clonotype came from this HLA-C-restricted group. Carriers of CMV infection plus the relevant HLA type were discriminated by the cumulative frequency of public TCR beta family members in the study cohort and in an independent approximately 360-donor cohort.

The cysteine opens and the phenylalanine closes a CDR3 of 12 amino acids. The CDR3 DNA has 36 bases and is translated from base 1. For CDR1 and CDR2, the germline V gene lists SQVTM and ANQGSEA. V loses 7 bases of germline sequence and J loses 3 bases, and the interval between the two ends is 12 bases. Concerning this clonotype itself: Its antigen remains undetermined. Base qualities are missing; no much larger clone stands one base away.

Sequenced using an Illumina HiSeq 1500. The public sequencing data were trimmed at Q25 with fastp and processed into clonotypes with MiXCR by TCRdb, which kept only in-frame beta chains. CDR3 protein sequences are deduplicated, and each keeps its most common genes and DNA. The sample table contains 160,000 or so distinct CDR3 sequences; only one count was recorded for 23% of them. Clones ranked in the top ten supply 9.5% to 13% of the sample. The sequence was collected from a human donor in good health (CMV status not recorded). Some clones in this sample may be carry-over from other donors' samples. Material: PBMCs. The receptor chain draws on TRBV29-1 and TRBJ1-2; no D gene call is confident. The CDR3 sequence is CSAGGRDYGYTF. The sequenced DNA is TGCAGCGCTGGAGGTAGGGACTATGGCTACACCTTC.